The clone carrying this T cell receptor (beta chain) was counted a few times. The antigen is not known. According to the study, TCR beta libraries were built with iRepertoire HTBI primers and CDR3-region Arm-PCR. TCRdb used MiXCR to reprocess the multiplex PCR reads, holding one entry per CDR3 protein. This table holds approximately 360,000 distinct CDR3 sequences, about 23% found once. The sample originates from a study of regulatory T cells in long-lasting Graves disease. Study background: The term persistent Graves' disease signified upward of 5 years on antithyroid drugs with positive TSH receptor antibodies.

Time point noted: persistent/refractory GD, antithyroid drugs over 5 years with positive TRAb. Generation of the TCR library employed RNA extracted from PBMCs. Whole-study results and caveats: New patients shared roughly 960 public clonotypes, and persistent patients shared more, with fewer than 3,500.

This material consisted of peripheral blood mononuclear cells (PBMCs), taken when the disease was refractory, from a patient treated with antithyroid drugs. The sequence was collected from a woman between 40 and 50 years old with Graves disease.

The CDR3, as DNA: TGTGCCAGCAGCTTTCCGCCGCTCAGGGGGCTGTTCAAAAACATTCAGTACTTC. Translation gives CASSFPPLRGLFKNIQYF. The chain combines TRBV7-2 with TRBJ2-4; 8 bases agree with TRBD1. Germline V gene data show CDR1 as SGHTA and CDR2 as FQGNSA. V dropped 3 bases and J dropped 3; count of bases not matched to a gene: 13. The CDR3 has 18 amino acids. Supplemented by reference TRBV7-2 and TRBJ2-4, the full variable domain reads GAGVSQSPSNKVTEKGKDVELRCDPISGHTALYWYRQSLGQGLEFLIYFQGNSAPDKSGLPSDRFSAERTGGSVSTLTIQRTQQEDSAVYLCASSFPPLRGLFKNIQYFGAGTRLSVL.